The present TCR beta chain was sequenced within a study of cytomegalovirus exposure and HLA in healthy donors (dated by TCRdb to about 2017). Turning to the overall study: In an earlier analysis of fewer than 750 of the donors, approximately 260 Gb of sequence data and 117 million unique TCR beta sequences from 150 million to 200 million T cells were reported. Around 320 gigabases of sequencing data and approximately 85 million unique TCR sequences were included in an early release covering roughly 600 HLA-typed donors. The genetic ancestry cluster associated with self-reported Caucasian donors included over 65% of the roughly 400 genotyped donors. The study aimed to test whether signatures of past pathogen exposure could be identified by cataloging public T cell receptors. Using immunosequencing, the study profiled T cell repertoires from 500 to 800 subjects and related those repertoires to cytomegalovirus serostatus. Besides the first cohort of 666 subjects, a separate validation cohort made up of over 100 different subjects was used. To predict cytomegalovirus infection status, the study brought together high-throughput TCR immunosequencing, statistical association of individual TCRs with disease status, and machine learning. A later analysis re-examined previously published TCR beta repertoires from around 670 donors and added high-resolution HLA genotyping to investigate patterns of TCR occurrence. The later analysis used no new phenotypic data to find candidate immune exposures, relying instead on TCR beta sequences and their occurrence across donors. An earlier analysis of 500 to 650 of the donors applied high-throughput TCR beta sequencing to assess whether each TCR beta V gene segment acted as functional or pseudogenic. Donor age, sex, ethnicity and CMV serostatus were compiled alongside the repertoire data. A later genetic analysis used genome-wide SNP genotypes for about 65% of the roughly 700 donors, treating that subset as a discovery cohort. All discovery cohort repertoires had been generated on a single sequencing platform. Both class I and class II loci were covered by HLA typing, at four-digit resolution. The number of donors typed differed by locus, with about 629-640 for A, B, C, DRB1 and DQB1, roughly 550 for DQA1, approximately 570 for DPA1, and around 450 for DPB1. Because of strong linkage in the cohort, four or five DR-DQ haplotypes were treated as single units for association and clustering. On average, around 240,000 unique TCR beta nucleotide sequences were sequenced per donor among a few hundred genotyped donors of the cohort, with approximately 18% of those sequences being non-productive. The paper as a whole reports these results and caveats: Presence/absence analyses assumed roughly uniform sequencing depth across donors, an assumption that may not hold. Compared with the approximately 720-donor mean, donors in an Asian-associated ancestry cluster had fewer N-insertions in productive TCRs, according to a later genetic analysis. Across donors, most TCR sequences were observed very rarely, whereas some public TCRs were present in many individuals. The study listed 150 to 200 TCR beta chains as associated with cytomegalovirus. According to the authors, the approach could potentially be generalized to other disease states and immunological phenotypes. CMV serostatus was the only immune exposure information available for the cohort. Compared with equally common non-associated chains, HLA-associated TCR beta chains in a later analysis were more clonally expanded and had lower generation probabilities. The earlier analysis of a few hundred of the donors excluded over 15 rarely observed V segments, including chromosome 9 orphons, because counts were too low. In a later analysis, TCR association rates were found to vary across HLA loci, with the most associated TCRs seen for DRB1 alleles and the fewest for HLA-C alleles. Most CMV-associated TCR beta chains appeared to be HLA-restricted in a later analysis, and the HLA associations seemed to be driven largely by CMV exposure. Because HLA typing was unavailable for some donors at each locus, only the typed subset was used in association tests. Several of the top co-occurrence clusters appeared to be linked to parvovirus B19, influenza, CMV and Epstein-Barr virus, according to a later analysis. Linkage disequilibrium might explain the correlated functional status among segregating V segments, but an unknown experimental factor could not be excluded. A further reported finding was that TCR beta sequences accurately predicted the HLA-A and HLA-B alleles for most subjects in the first cohort. When HLA alleles, especially DR and DQ, strongly co-occurred, attributing TCR associations to individual alleles was difficult. A group of highly shared sequence variants was considered likely to be a technical artifact of the sequencing pipeline. In vitro tests confirmed that three of the cytomegalovirus-associated TCR beta chains recognize cytomegalovirus antigens. In both the original and validation cohorts, the classifier was reported to diagnose cytomegalovirus status with high specificity and sensitivity. In an earlier analysis of some 550 of the donors, most TCR beta V segments were observed in productive rearrangements about 87% or about 30% of the time, broadly matching IMGT annotations. An association between a missense DCLRE1C variant and V-gene and J-gene trimming of TCR beta chains was found in a later genetic analysis and replicated in an independent cohort. Because the 87-base-pair reads could not distinguish some IMGT-functional V segments, including TRBV6-2 and TRBV6-3, those segments were excluded. At a false discovery rate of 0.05, a later analysis linked under 20,000 TCR beta sequences to specific HLA alleles. The cohort was sequenced for TCR beta chains only, and without alpha or paired-chain data the features that could be detected were limited.

The method behind the library was the immunoSEQ multiplex PCR assay. For the multiplex PCR, a mixture combining 60 forward primers for TCR Vbeta segments and 13 reverse primers for TCR Jbeta segments was used. A multiplex PCR assay on genomic DNA amplified the CDR3 region of rearranged TCR beta genes. The amplified TCR beta libraries were sequenced on the Illumina HiSeq System as 87-base-pair reads. Per the source publication's procedure: A later analysis tallied around 87 million unique TCR beta chains across the 666 repertoires, and about 12 million of those chains were shared by two or more donors. To remove PCR and sequencing errors, raw reads were error-corrected and collapsed into unique sequences using a nearest-neighbor algorithm that merged closely related sequences. To assign V, D and J gene segments, CDR3 sequences were aligned to IMGT reference sequences. For a sequence to be retained, a match of at least six nucleotides was required to both a V gene segment and a J gene segment. A rearrangement was called productive if the CDR3 had no stop codons and remained in frame with V and J, and every other rearrangement was called non-productive. CDR3 was defined according to IMGT convention as the region running from the second conserved V-encoded cysteine to the conserved J-encoded phenylalanine. The earlier analysis of some 550 of the donors excluded any sequence lacking an unambiguous match to a single V gene segment. An earlier analysis of a few hundred of the donors called V segments functional above 56.7% productive rearrangements and segregating when the between-donor standard deviation exceeded 5%. A statistical classification framework was developed to diagnose cytomegalovirus status using the catalog of TCR beta chain sequences. V and J gene assignment, in a later analysis, came from comparing TCR nucleotide sequences with IMGT/GENE-DB human TR gene sequences. Using the TCRdist pipeline, a later analysis assigned CDR3 sequences along with most-parsimonious VDJ recombination scenarios. In a later analysis, every TCR beta chain was defined by the combination of its CDR3 amino acid sequence and its V-gene family, and reads without a unique V-gene family were dropped. A later analysis removed 500 to 600 highly shared, low-generation-probability nucleotide sequences to deal with suspected cross-contamination and a sequencing artifact. In a later analysis, a clonal expansion index for each public chain was calculated from normalized within-repertoire ranks of inferred template counts. Generation probabilities in a later analysis came from a VDJ recombination model fitted to out-of-frame rearrangements, and those results were checked against IGoR. In a later analysis, TCR-TCR, TCR-HLA and TCR-CMV co-occurrence was scored with hypergeometric tests, and a repertoire-size bias correction was applied to TCR pairs. False discovery rates were estimated in a later analysis by permuting HLA or CMV assignments 20 times. In a later analysis, co-occurring TCRs were grouped using DBSCAN, with TCRdist sequence similarity added in when clustering inside HLA-allele-positive subsets. Co-occurrence clustering excluded repertoires with fewer than 30,000 or more than 120,000 public chains, plus five with anomalous nucleotide sharing. Held by TCRdb, this immuneACCESS table contains in-frame sequences only and omits some clones. Under half of the omission traces to an unresolved V gene where checked; the cause of the rest is unknown. The D gene and trimming were derived from the DNA, and the V and J assignments and clone size from that table. The sample has around 140,000 clones on record, just under 80% of them singletons. The ten largest clonotypes hold approximately 1.1% of the sample.

The cohort consisted of 666 healthy bone marrow donors. At the time of sampling, all cohort members were nominally healthy, though unrecorded immune exposures were likely present. The donor was CMV seronegative and was included in the group of 352 seronegative cohort members. Each donor provided a peripheral blood sample, and peripheral blood mononuclear cells were used for TCR beta sequencing. The Qiagen DNeasy Blood Extraction Kit was used to extract genomic DNA from the blood cell samples. Its CDR3 holds 14 amino acids, cysteine through phenylalanine. The entry retains the CDR3 DNA only, 42 bases that are in frame from base 1. V is trimmed back by 5 bases and J by 3 bases, and the junction contains 5 bases that no gene match accounts for. The germline V gene encodes CDR1 MNHEY and CDR2 SVGAGI. As concerns this clone: Its antigen is not yet known. No base quality values were provided; no much bigger clone lies one nucleotide off.

The sample taken for sequencing was PBMCs. This TCR came from a male donor in good health and CMV-seronegative. The chain couples TRBV6-5 to TRBJ1-1, with 8 bases matching TRBD1. For the CDR3, the sequence is CASSLQGGDTEAFF. In nucleotides, the sequence is TGTGCCAGCAGTCTACAGGGGGGGGACACTGAAGCTTTCTTT.